Each of the 8 T cell receptor beta chains below was sequenced from the same sample in a study of blood T cell repertoires in COVID-19. Repertoires were generated with immunoSEQ multiplex PCR, while TCRdb's copy carries only in-frame clones and drops some. The sample consists of about 250,000 clones, around 83% of them appearing once. Sequenced material: PBMCs or T cells enriched from blood (not recorded which). Source of these receptors: a woman aged 50 to 65 who had been exposed to COVID-19.

The sample holds a few counts of this clone. The chain couples TRBV12-5 to TRBJ2-1; D is unresolved. Germline CDR1 and CDR2: LGHNT and FRNRAP. Trimming pared 6 bases from V and 0 bases from J, leaving 12 bases between. CDR3 size: 15 residues. The DNA of the CDR3 is TGTGCTAGTGGCCTCAACAGCTACTCCTACAATGAGCAGTTCTTC. Its protein is CASGLNSYSYNEQFF.

The chain employs TRBV10-2 and TRBJ1-6; TRBD1 is a possible D gene (6 bases). From germline, CDR1 is WSHSY and CDR2 SAAADI. This CDR3 has 14 residues. Trimming took 3 bases from V and 10 from J, leaving 13 bases between them. The DNA for the CDR3 is TGCGCCAGCAGTGAAGCAGGGGAAGGATCACCCCTCCACTTT. Its protein product is CASSEAGEGSPLHF.

V and J are TRBV10-3 and TRBJ2-7; D not certain. Deletions cut 8 bases from V and 3 bases from J, with 11 bases between. Germline values: CDR1 ENHRY, CDR2 SYGVKD. The CDR3 is 12 amino acids. The CDR3 is CAISPPGYEQYF. The CDR3, as DNA: TGTGCCATCTCACCGCCGGGCTACGAGCAGTACTTC.

J is TRBJ1-1 and V is TRBV6-2 or TRBV6-3, with D possibly being TRBD1 (5 bases). This CDR3 has 13 residues. V was clipped by 6 bases and J by 6 bases, with 14 bases between them. Looked up from germline, CDR1 is MNHEY and CDR2 is SVGEGT. CDR3 sequence: CASSAVGEAEAFF. CDR3 nucleotide sequence: TGTGCCAGCAGCGCTGTAGGGGAAGCTGAAGCTTTCTTT.

The chain employs TRBV6-2 or TRBV6-3 and TRBJ2-7, with 8 bases that match TRBD1. J lost 3 bases, V lost 0 bases, and 4 bases had no gene match. Germline V CDR1 and CDR2: MNHEY, SVGEGT. There are 15 residues in the CDR3. The CDR3 DNA reads as TGTGCCAGCAGTTACTCGGACAGGGTCCGCTACGAGCAGTACTTC. It yields the protein CASSYSDRVRYEQYF.

The rearrangement uses TRBV3-1 (or the pseudogene TRBV3-2) and TRBJ1-2, with TRBD1 identical over 8 bases. V trimming: 1 base; J trimming: 4 bases; junction bases outside the gene matches: 11. The CDR3 covers 17 residues. Germline V gene sequence: CDR1 LGHDT, CDR2 YNNKEL (reference sequence). The CDR3 bases are TGTGCCAGCAGCCAAGTCGGACAGGGATTGCGGCCCTATGGCTACACCTTC. Amino acids: CASSQVGQGLRPYGYTF.

The chain employs TRBV7-6 and TRBJ2-5, with 14 bases matching TRBD2. Trimming cost V 3 bases and J 5 bases; bases outside gene matches: 8. The CDR3 contains 17 residues. Per germline, CDR1 SGHVS and CDR2 FNYEAQ. CDR3 in DNA: TGTGCCAGCAGCTTCGGGTCGACTAGCGGGGGGGCTGAGACCCAGTACTTC. Protein product: CASSFGSTSGGAETQYF.

The chain couples TRBV18 to TRBJ1-1; possible D gene TRBD1, 5 bases. Germline V gives CDR1 KGHSH, CDR2 LQKENI. CDR3 length: 18 amino acids. V was shortened by 6 bases and J by 1 base, with 24 bases between the two germline ends. The CDR3 loop is CASSLNWLSGEANTEAFF. DNA for the CDR3: TGTGCCAGCTCCCTAAATTGGCTTTCGGGGGAGGCGAACACTGAAGCTTTCTTT.